The T cell receptor (beta chain) under discussion was sequenced for a study of cytomegalovirus exposure and HLA in healthy donors. Vbeta (60) and Jbeta (13) primers were used in the PCR. Sequencing was performed with immunoSEQ multiplex PCR; in TCRdb, only in-frame clones are kept and a portion is missing. The sample carries more than 85,000 clones, around four fifths recorded once. Trimming at V came to 2 bases and at J to 2 bases, leaving 5 bases not matched to a gene. The CDR3 is made up of 16 amino acids. The germline CDR1 and CDR2 sequences are MNHEY and SVGAGI. This receptor was obtained from a woman between 55 and 75 years old in good health and CMV-seropositive. The chain couples TRBV6-5 to TRBJ2-3; 9 nucleotides agree with TRBD2. Sequencing was carried out using PBMCs. CDR3 in amino acids: CASSYDPGLATDTQYF. The CDR3 DNA reads as TGTGCCAGCAGTTACGATCCGGGACTAGCCACAGATACGCAGTATTTT.